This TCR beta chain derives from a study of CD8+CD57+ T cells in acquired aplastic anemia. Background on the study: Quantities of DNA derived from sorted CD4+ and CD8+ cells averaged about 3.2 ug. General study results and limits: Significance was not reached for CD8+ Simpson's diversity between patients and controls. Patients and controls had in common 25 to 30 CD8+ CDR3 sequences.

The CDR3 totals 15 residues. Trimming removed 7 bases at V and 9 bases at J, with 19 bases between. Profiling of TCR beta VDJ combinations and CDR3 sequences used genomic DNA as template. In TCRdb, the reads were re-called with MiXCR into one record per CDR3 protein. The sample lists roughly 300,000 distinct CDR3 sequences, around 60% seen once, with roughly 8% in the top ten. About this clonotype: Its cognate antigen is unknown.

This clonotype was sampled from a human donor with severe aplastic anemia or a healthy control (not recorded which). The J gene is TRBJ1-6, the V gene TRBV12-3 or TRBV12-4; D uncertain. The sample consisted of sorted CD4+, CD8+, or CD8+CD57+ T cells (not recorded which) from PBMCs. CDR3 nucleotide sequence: TGTGCCAGCACTCTCGGCCGGGGAGTCGGTTCACCCCTCCACTTT. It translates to CASTLGRGVGSPLHF.